Listed below are T cell receptor beta chains from one sample, sequenced in a study of human T cells and chemical hapten exposure. One entry per CDR3 protein results from TCRdb running MiXCR on the RACE reads. Among 150,000 to 200,000 distinct CDR3 sequences, roughly 30% were seen once, and the ten largest hold less than 3.5%. The source material was whole blood, sampled in connection with sensitization to the hapten diphenylcyclopropenone (DPC). Source of these receptors: a woman in her 30s with alopecia areata. Some clones in this sample may be carry-over from other donors' samples. Both conserved end residues are part of each CDR3. A D gene is named only where the DNA matches it firmly. Size is stated for part of the rows, as once, few or many counts, or as a class when the clone is expanded.

v_gene: TRBV11-2
d_gene: TRBD1
abundance: NA
j_gene: TRBJ1-6
CDR3aa: CASSSTGGGYSPLHF
CDR3nt: TGTGCCAGCAGCTCGACAGGGGGCGGTTATTCACCCCTCCACTTT

v_gene: TRBV18
d_gene: NA
abundance: few
j_gene: TRBJ2-1
CDR3aa: CASSPPIRAGYNEQFF
CDR3nt: TGTGCCAGCTCACCACCGATACGGGCGGGGTACAATGAGCAGTTCTTC

v_gene: TRBV7-2
d_gene: TRBD1
abundance: NA
j_gene: TRBJ2-1
CDR3aa: CASSLAPAGGSYNEQFF
CDR3nt: TGTGCCAGCAGCTTAGCGCCGGCAGGGGGTTCCTACAATGAGCAGTTCTTC

v_gene: TRBV28
d_gene: TRBD1
abundance: NA
j_gene: TRBJ2-2
CDR3aa: CASSGQDTGELFF
CDR3nt: TGTGCCAGCAGCGGACAGGACACCGGGGAGCTGTTTTTT

v_gene: TRBV24-1
d_gene: NA
abundance: NA
j_gene: TRBJ2-3
CDR3aa: CATSDSGFADTQYF
CDR3nt: TGTGCCACCAGTGATTCGGGTTTTGCAGATACGCAGTATTTT

v_gene: TRBV5-1
d_gene: NA
abundance: NA
j_gene: TRBJ2-1
CDR3aa: CASSLQGRNEQFF
CDR3nt: TGCGCCAGCAGCTTGCAGGGGCGAAATGAGCAGTTCTTC

v_gene: TRBV18
d_gene: NA
abundance: NA
j_gene: TRBJ1-1
CDR3aa: CASSPTPRKTTEAFF
CDR3nt: TGTGCCAGCTCACCCACTCCCCGTAAAACCACTGAAGCTTTCTTT

v_gene: TRBV28
d_gene: NA
abundance: few
j_gene: TRBJ2-6
CDR3aa: CASSPAFARGTLSIVLTF
CDR3nt: TGTGCCAGCAGTCCAGCTTTCGCGAGGGGGACACTATCTATTGTCCTGACTTTC

v_gene: TRBV21-1
d_gene: NA
abundance: NA
j_gene: TRBJ2-6
CDR3aa: CASSTLRGITGANVLTF
CDR3nt: TGTGCCAGCAGCACCCTCCGGGGAATTACTGGGGCCAACGTCCTGACTTTC

v_gene: TRBV28
d_gene: TRBD2
abundance: few
j_gene: TRBJ2-7
CDR3aa: CASSLSTAGVYEQYF
CDR3nt: TGTGCCAGCAGTTTAAGTACAGCGGGAGTCTACGAGCAGTACTTC

v_gene: TRBV2
d_gene: NA
abundance: few
j_gene: TRBJ1-6
CDR3aa: CASSEEGLGSPLHF
CDR3nt: TGTGCCAGCAGTGAGGAGGGGCTGGGTTCACCCCTCCACTTT

v_gene: TRBV4-3
d_gene: TRBD2
abundance: NA
j_gene: TRBJ2-2
CDR3aa: CASSQDSLAGFTGELFF
CDR3nt: TGCGCCAGCAGCCAAGATTCCCTAGCGGGGTTCACCGGGGAGCTGTTTTTT

v_gene: TRBV12-3/TRBV12-4
d_gene: NA
abundance: NA
j_gene: TRBJ1-6
CDR3aa: CASSFINSPLHF
CDR3nt: TGTGCCAGCAGTTTTATTAATTCACCCCTCCACTTT

v_gene: TRBV20-1
d_gene: NA
abundance: few
j_gene: TRBJ1-6
CDR3aa: CSARQENNSPLHF
CDR3nt: TGCAGTGCCAGACAGGAAAATAATTCACCCCTCCACTTT